This TCR beta chain came from a study of radiotherapy plus CTLA-4 blockade in lung cancer. The assay was immunoSEQ multiplex PCR, and TCRdb's table has in-frame clones only and misses some. Among some 66,000 clones listed, about four fifths were seen once. Unmatched junction bases numbered 15, after V lost 1 base and J lost 8 bases. The CDR3 length is 17 residues. In germline, CDR1 is SGHTA, CDR2 FQGTGA. The input for sequencing was peripheral blood, taken from a patient treated with radiotherapy plus ipilimumab. This chain uses TRBV7-3 with TRBJ2-3, with 7 positions matching TRBD2. The sequence was obtained from a human donor with non-small cell lung cancer who had a partial response to radiotherapy plus ipilimumab. CDR3 loop: CASSLMASAGDGSTQYF. CDR3 bases: TGTGCCAGCAGCTTAATGGCTAGCGCGGGGGACGGCAGTACGCAGTATTTT.